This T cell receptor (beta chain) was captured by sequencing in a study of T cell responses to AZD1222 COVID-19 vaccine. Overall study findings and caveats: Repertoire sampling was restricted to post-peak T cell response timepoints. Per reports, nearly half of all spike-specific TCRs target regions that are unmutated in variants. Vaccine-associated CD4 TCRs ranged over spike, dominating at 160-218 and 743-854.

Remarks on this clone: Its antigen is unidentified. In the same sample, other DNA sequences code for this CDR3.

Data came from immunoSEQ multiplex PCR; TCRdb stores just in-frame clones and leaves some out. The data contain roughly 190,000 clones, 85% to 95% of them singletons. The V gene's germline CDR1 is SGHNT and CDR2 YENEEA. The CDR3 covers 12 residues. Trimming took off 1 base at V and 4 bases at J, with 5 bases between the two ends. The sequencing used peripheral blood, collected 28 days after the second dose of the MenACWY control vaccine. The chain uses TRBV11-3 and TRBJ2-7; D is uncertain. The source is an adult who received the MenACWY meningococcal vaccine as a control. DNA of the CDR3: TGTGCCAGCAGCTTAGGCAGTTACGAGCAGTACTTC. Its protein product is CASSLGSYEQYF.